The clone carrying this T cell receptor (beta chain) was found once. Its specificity is unknown. The TCR alpha and TCR beta cDNA libraries, bearing sample barcodes and UMIs, were generated by 5'RACE using constant-segment primers. TCRdb used MiXCR to reprocess the 5' RACE reads, holding one entry per CDR3 protein. The data hold some 440,000 distinct CDR3 sequences, with around a quarter observed a single time. The data were taken from a study of T-cell memory formation after mild COVID-19. General study results and limits: CD4+ bias marked clones expanding day 15 to 37, unlike balanced contracting clones. Nothing confirmed that second-wave clones peaking on day 37 were specific for SARS-CoV-2.

Between the trimmed V and J ends, which lost 0 bases and 9 bases, there was a span of 13 bases. Per germline, CDR1 SGHRS and CDR2 YFSETQ. The CDR3 length is 14 residues. This sequence was found in an adult woman who had mild COVID-19 (a few samples of this study predate the infection). Cell type and time point are not known. The sample consisted of PBMCs or a T cell subset sorted from them (not recorded which). J is TRBJ2-1 and V is TRBV5-1, with D unresolved. CDR3 nucleotides: TGCGCCAGCAGCTTGGATGTGCAAAAGGGTGAGCAGTTCTTC. It yields the protein CASSLDVQKGEQFF.